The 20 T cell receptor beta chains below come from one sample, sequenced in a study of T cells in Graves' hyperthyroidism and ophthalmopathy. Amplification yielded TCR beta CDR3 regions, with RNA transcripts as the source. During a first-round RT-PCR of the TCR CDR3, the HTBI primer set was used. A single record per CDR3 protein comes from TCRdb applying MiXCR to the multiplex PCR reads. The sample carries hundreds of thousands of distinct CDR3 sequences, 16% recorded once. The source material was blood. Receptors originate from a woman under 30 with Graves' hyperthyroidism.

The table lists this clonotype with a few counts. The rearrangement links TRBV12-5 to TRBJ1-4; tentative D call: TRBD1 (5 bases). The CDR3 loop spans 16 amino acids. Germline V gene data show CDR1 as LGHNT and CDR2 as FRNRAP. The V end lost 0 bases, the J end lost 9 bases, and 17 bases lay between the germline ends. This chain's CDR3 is CASGLVLGQAGQKLFF. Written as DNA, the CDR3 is TGTGCTAGTGGTTTGGTATTGGGGCAGGCCGGTCAAAAACTGTTTTTT.

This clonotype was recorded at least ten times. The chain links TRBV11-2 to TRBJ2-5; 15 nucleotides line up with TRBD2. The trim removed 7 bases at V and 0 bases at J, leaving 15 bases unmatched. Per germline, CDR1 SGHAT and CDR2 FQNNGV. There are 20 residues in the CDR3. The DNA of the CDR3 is TGTGCCAGCACCGTCCGAGGACTAGCGGGAGGGGACTGGTACCAAGAGACCCAGTACTTC. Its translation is CASTVRGLAGGDWYQETQYF.

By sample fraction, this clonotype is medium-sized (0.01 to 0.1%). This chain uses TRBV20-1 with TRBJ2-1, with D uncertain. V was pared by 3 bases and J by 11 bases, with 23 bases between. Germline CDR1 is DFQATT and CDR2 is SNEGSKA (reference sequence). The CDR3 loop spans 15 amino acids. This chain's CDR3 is CSARLTGPSEFKQFF. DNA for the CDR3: TGCAGTGCTAGGCTTACCGGGCCAAGTGAATTTAAGCAGTTCTTC.

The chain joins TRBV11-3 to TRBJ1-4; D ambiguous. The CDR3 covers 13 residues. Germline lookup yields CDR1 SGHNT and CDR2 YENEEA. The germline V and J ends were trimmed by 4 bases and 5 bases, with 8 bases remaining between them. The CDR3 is CASSSGWNEKLFF. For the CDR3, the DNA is TGTGCCAGCAGCTCCGGATGGAATGAAAAACTGTTTTTT.

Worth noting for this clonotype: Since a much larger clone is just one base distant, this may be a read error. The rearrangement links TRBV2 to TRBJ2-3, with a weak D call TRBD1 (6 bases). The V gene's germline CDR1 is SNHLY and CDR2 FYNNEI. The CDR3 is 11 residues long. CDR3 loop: CASSWTDRQYF. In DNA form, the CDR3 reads TGTGCCAGCAGTTGGACAGATAGGCAGTATTTT. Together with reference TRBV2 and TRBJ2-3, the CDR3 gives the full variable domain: EPEVTQTPSHQVTQMGQEVILRCVPISNHLYFYWYRQILGQKVEFLVSFYNNEISEKSEIFDDQFSVERPDGSNFTLKIRSTKLEDSAMYFCASSWTDRQYFGPGTRLTVL.

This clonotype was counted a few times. CDR3 sequence (DNA): TGTGCCAGCATCCTTGGGACAGGGAGCTCCTACAATGAGCAGTTCTTC. It encodes CASILGTGSSYNEQFF. The chain is built from TRBV2 and TRBJ2-1; 9 nucleotides line up with TRBD1. V lost 7 bases and J lost 0; bases outside the gene matches: 7. The CDR3 is 16 residues long. CDR1 and CDR2 (germline): SNHLY, FYNNEI.

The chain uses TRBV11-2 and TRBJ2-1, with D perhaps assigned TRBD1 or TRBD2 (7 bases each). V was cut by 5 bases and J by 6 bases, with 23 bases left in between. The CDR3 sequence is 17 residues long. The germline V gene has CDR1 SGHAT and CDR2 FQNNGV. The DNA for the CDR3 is TGTGCCAGCAGCGTTGATAAACAGGGGTGGGAGGGCAATGAGCAGTTCTTC. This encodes CASSVDKQGWEGNEQFF.

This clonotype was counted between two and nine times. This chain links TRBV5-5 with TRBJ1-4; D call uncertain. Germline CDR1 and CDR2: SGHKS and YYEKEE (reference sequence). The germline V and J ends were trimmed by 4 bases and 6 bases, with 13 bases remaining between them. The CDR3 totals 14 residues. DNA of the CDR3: TGTGCCAGCAGCATAGCACAGTGGGATGAAAAACTGTTTTTT. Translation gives CASSIAQWDEKLFF.

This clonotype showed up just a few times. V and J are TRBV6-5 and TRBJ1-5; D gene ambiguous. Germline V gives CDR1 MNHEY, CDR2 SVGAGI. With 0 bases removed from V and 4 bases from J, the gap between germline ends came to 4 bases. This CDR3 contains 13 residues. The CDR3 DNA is TGTGCCAGCAGTTACTCCAGAAATCAGCCCCAGCATTTT. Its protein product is CASSYSRNQPQHF.

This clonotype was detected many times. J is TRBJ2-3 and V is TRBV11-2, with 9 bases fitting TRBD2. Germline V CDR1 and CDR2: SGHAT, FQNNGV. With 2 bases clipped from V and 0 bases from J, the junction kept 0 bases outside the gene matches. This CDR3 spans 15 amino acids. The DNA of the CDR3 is TGTGCCAGCAGCTTACTAGCGGGGAGCACAGATACGCAGTATTTT. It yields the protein CASSLLAGSTDTQYF.

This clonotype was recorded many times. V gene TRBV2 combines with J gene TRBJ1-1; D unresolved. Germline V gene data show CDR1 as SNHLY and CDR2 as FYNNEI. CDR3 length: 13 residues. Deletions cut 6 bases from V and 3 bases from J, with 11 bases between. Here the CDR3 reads CASRRERDTEAFF. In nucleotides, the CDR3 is TGTGCCAGCAGAAGGGAGAGGGACACTGAAGCTTTCTTT.

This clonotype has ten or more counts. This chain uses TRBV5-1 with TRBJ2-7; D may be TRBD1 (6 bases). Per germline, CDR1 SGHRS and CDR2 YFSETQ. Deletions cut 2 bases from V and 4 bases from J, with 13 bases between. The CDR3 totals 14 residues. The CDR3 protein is CASSLMTGGYEQYF. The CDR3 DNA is TGCGCCAGCAGCTTAATGACAGGAGGATACGAGCAGTACTTC. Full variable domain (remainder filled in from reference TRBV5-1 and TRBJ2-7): KAGVTQTPRYLIKTRGQQVTLSCSPISGHRSVSWYQQTPGQGLQFLFEYFSETQRNKGNFPGRFSGRQFSNSRSEMNVSTLELGDSALYLCASSLMTGGYEQYFGPGTRLTVT.

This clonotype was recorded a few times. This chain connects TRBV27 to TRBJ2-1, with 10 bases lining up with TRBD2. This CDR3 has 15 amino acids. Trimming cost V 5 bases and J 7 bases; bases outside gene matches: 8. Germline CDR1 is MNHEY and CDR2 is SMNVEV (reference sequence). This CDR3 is CASSILGLARNEQFF. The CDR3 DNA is TGTGCCAGCAGTATACTGGGACTAGCGAGGAATGAGCAGTTCTTC.

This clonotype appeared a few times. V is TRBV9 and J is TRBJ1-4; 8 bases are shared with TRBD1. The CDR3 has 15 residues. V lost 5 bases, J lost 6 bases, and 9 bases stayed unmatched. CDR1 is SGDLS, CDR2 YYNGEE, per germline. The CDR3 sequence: CASRFMDRVYEKLFF. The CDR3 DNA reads TGTGCCAGCAGGTTCATGGACAGGGTTTATGAAAAACTGTTTTTT.

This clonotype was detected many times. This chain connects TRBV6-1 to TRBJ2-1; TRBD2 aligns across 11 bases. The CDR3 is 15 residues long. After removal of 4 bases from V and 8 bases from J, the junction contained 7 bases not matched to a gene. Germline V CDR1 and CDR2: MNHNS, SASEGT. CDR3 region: CASSAVLAGGHEQFF. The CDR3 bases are TGTGCCAGCAGTGCAGTTCTAGCGGGAGGTCATGAGCAGTTCTTC.

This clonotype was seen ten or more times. The CDR3 DNA reads as TGTGCCAGCAGTTACTCCGGGACAGAGGTGGGCACTGAAGCTTTCTTT. It is translated as CASSYSGTEVGTEAFF. This sequence joins TRBV6-6 and TRBJ1-1; TRBD1 matches 7 bases. This CDR3 is built from 16 residues. The V gene end was trimmed by 0 bases and the J gene end by 4 bases; junction bases not matched to a gene: 8. The germline V gene has CDR1 MNHNY and CDR2 SVGAGI (reference sequence).

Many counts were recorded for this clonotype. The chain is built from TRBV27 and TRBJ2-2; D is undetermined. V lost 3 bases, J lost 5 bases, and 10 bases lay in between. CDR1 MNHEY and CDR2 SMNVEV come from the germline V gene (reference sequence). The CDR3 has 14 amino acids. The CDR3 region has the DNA TGTGCCAGCAGTTTGGAAGCGAGGACCGGGGAGCTGTTTTTT. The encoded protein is CASSLEARTGELFF.

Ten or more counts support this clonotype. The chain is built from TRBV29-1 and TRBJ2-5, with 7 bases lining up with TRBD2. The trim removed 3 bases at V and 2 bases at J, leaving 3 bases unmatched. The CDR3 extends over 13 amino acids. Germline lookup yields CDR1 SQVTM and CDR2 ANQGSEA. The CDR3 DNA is TGCAGCGTTGAGCGGGGGAGACAAGAGACCCAGTACTTC. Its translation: CSVERGRQETQYF.

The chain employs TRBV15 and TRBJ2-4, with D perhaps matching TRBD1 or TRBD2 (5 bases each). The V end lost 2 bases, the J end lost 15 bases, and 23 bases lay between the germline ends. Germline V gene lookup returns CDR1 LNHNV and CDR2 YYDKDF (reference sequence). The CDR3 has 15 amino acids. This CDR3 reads CATSRQRGEQDRRYF. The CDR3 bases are TGTGCCACCAGCAGACAGAGGGGTGAACAGGATCGGCGGTACTTC.

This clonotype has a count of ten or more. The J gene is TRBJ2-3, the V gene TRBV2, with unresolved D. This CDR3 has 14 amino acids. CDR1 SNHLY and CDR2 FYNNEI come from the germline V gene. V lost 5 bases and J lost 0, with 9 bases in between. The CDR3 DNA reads TGTGCCAGCAGTATAACCTCTAGCACAGATACGCAGTATTTT. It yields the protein CASSITSSTDTQYF. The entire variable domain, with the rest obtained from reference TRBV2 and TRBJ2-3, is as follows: EPEVTQTPSHQVTQMGQEVILRCVPISNHLYFYWYRQILGQKVEFLVSFYNNEISEKSEIFDDQFSVERPDGSNFTLKIRSTKLEDSAMYFCASSITSSTDTQYFGPGTRLTVL.